These 21 T cell receptor beta chains came from one sample sequenced in a study of blood T cell repertoires in COVID-19. Assay used: immunoSEQ multiplex PCR; TCRdb lists only in-frame clones, some missing. The sample contains 350,000 to 500,000 clones, around 90% of which appear only once. Material for sequencing was peripheral blood. These receptors were collected from a man aged 18 to 29 with COVID-19, enrolled during active disease.

The rearrangement uses TRBV29-1 and TRBJ1-2; no firm D call. The CDR3 loop spans 13 amino acids. The germline CDR1 and CDR2 sequences are SQVTM and ANQGSEA. Trimming removed 3 bases from V and 4 bases from J, with 12 bases in between. The CDR3 loop reads CSVELGLGYGYTF. The CDR3 DNA reads as TGCAGCGTTGAGTTGGGCCTTGGCTATGGCTACACCTTC.

The chain is built from TRBV7-2 and TRBJ2-1; no firm D call. CDR1 SGHTA and CDR2 FQGNSA come from the germline V gene. The CDR3 is 13 residues long. The V end lost 1 base, the J end lost 7 bases, and 8 bases lay between the germline ends. In nucleotides, the CDR3 is TGTGCCAGCAGCTTAGGCACGGGTAATGAGCAGTTCTTC. This translates into CASSLGTGNEQFF.

The chain uses TRBV2 and TRBJ2-1, with a tentative D call TRBD2 (7 bases). The CDR3 runs to 14 residues. Germline V lookup: CDR1 SNHLY, CDR2 FYNNEI. V lost 4 bases and J 4 bases, leaving 11 bases between the germline ends. In DNA, the CDR3 is TGTGCCAGCAGTGGCGGGGGCCCGTACAATGAGCAGTTCTTC. As protein: CASSGGGPYNEQFF.

The CDR3 bases are TGTGCCAGCAGCAACAAGCGGGGCAAGGGGGAGCTGTTTTTT. Protein product: CASSNKRGKGELFF. The rearrangement uses TRBV5-6 and TRBJ2-2, with 7 nucleotides matching TRBD2. CDR3 length equals 14 residues. Germline-derived CDR1 and CDR2 are SGHDT and YYEEEE. The trim removed 4 bases at V and 8 bases at J, leaving 8 bases unmatched.

Concerning this clone itself: The sample carries other DNA sequences with the same CDR3. This rearrangement joins TRBV4-1 to TRBJ2-1; 8 nucleotides align to TRBD2. There are 15 residues in the CDR3. With 0 bases clipped from V and 4 bases from J, the junction kept 2 bases outside the gene matches. CDR1 and CDR2 from the germline V gene are MGHRA and YSYEKL. The CDR3 here is CASSQDPGGYNEQFF. DNA for the CDR3: TGCGCCAGCAGCCAAGACCCGGGAGGGTACAATGAGCAGTTCTTC.

This CDR3 reads CASSFRTAANTGELFF. CDR3 bases: TGTGCCAGCAGTTTTCGGACAGCCGCGAACACCGGGGAGCTGTTTTTT. The J gene is TRBJ2-2, the V gene TRBV6-5; maybe TRBD1 (6 bases). CDR3 length: 16 residues. The V end lost 4 bases, the J end lost 0 bases, and 12 bases lay between the germline ends. Germline V gene sequence: CDR1 MNHEY, CDR2 SVGAGI.

This chain uses TRBV4-1 with TRBJ1-1; TRBD1 might be the D (5 bases). The germline CDR1 and CDR2 sequences are MGHRA and YSYEKL. The CDR3 extends over 16 amino acids. With 1 base removed from V and 1 base from J, the gap between germline ends came to 13 bases. Written as DNA, the CDR3 is TGCGCCAGCAGCCAAGGGCAGGGTGTCGCGAACACTGAAGCTTTCTTT. The encoded protein is CASSQGQGVANTEAFF.

This clone came up once. The chain has TRBV27 and TRBJ2-2; D is unresolved. V was pared by 4 bases and J by 0 bases, with 9 bases between. Germline CDR1 reads MNHEY; CDR2 reads SMNVEV (reference sequence). The CDR3 contains 15 residues. CDR3 amino acids: CASSYTRTNTGELFF. CDR3 bases: TGTGCCAGCAGTTACACCAGGACGAACACCGGGGAGCTGTTTTTT.

The chain carries TRBV7-2 and TRBJ1-5; tentatively, D is TRBD1 (6 bases). Trimming left V 1 base short and J 3 bases short, with 13 bases between. CDR3 length: 16 amino acids. Per germline, CDR1 SGHTA and CDR2 FQGNSA. The CDR3 nucleotides read TGTGCCAGCAGCTTAGGGCGGACAGTTCCCAATCAGCCCCAGCATTTT. Translated, it gives CASSLGRTVPNQPQHF.

The rearrangement links TRBV5-5 to TRBJ2-7; D ambiguous. This CDR3 is 15 amino acids long. Germline CDR1 and CDR2: SGHKS and YYEKEE (reference sequence). Trimming shortened V by 3 bases and J by 2 bases, and 15 bases separated the two germline ends. The CDR3 is CASSSAVTSTYEQYF. Here the CDR3 DNA reads TGTGCCAGCAGCTCCGCGGTGACCTCCACCTACGAGCAGTACTTC.

This clone was observed once. The rearrangement joins TRBV11-1 to TRBJ2-7; TRBD2 agrees at 8 bases. Germline V CDR1 and CDR2: SGHAT, FQDESV (reference sequence). The junction had 9 bases not matched to a gene; V was cut back by 2 bases and J by 3 bases. CDR3 length: 16 amino acids. The CDR3 here is CASSLMGLAGDYEQYF. The DNA for the CDR3 is TGTGCCAGCAGCTTAATGGGCCTAGCGGGCGACTACGAGCAGTACTTC.

CDR3 sequence reads: CASSKAPNSNQPQHF. DNA of the CDR3: TGTGCCAGTAGTAAAGCCCCAAATAGCAATCAGCCCCAGCATTTT. This chain links TRBV19 with TRBJ1-5; D remains unclear. This CDR3 comprises 15 residues. CDR1 is LNHDA, CDR2 SQIVND, per germline (reference sequence). Trimming left V 4 bases short and J 0 bases short, with 10 bases between.

V usage is TRBV19 and J usage is TRBJ1-5; no reliable D call. V lost 5 bases and J 5 bases, leaving 10 bases between the germline ends. The CDR3 covers 13 residues. CDR1 LNHDA and CDR2 SQIVND come from the germline V gene (reference sequence). The CDR3 DNA reads TGTGCCAGTAGTCCCTCCCCTTATCAGCCCCAGCATTTT. Encoded protein: CASSPSPYQPQHF.

V and J are TRBV24-1 and TRBJ2-1; possible D gene TRBD2, 6 bases. Germline CDR1 reads KGHDR; CDR2 reads SFDVKD. Trimming pared 3 bases from V and 9 bases from J, leaving 20 bases between. CDR3 size: 16 residues. DNA of the CDR3: TGTGCCACCAGTGATAGGCGGGACGAGTTGGGGGGTGAGCAGTTCTTC. Translating it yields CATSDRRDELGGEQFF.

The rearrangement joins TRBV19 to TRBJ2-5, with 9 bases fitting TRBD1. J gave up 1 base and V 5 bases, and 5 bases lay outside the gene matches. The germline V gene encodes CDR1 LNHDA and CDR2 SQIVND (reference sequence). CDR3 size: 15 residues. Here the CDR3 DNA reads TGTGCCAGTAGTGCCCCGGGACAGGGCCAAGAGACCCAGTACTTC. It yields the protein CASSAPGQGQETQYF.

The chain is built from TRBV19 and TRBJ2-1, with 10 bases lining up with TRBD2. With V trimmed by 6 bases and J by 9 bases, 8 bases remained unmatched. The length of the CDR3 is 14 residues. CDR1 and CDR2 from the germline V gene are LNHDA and SQIVND (reference sequence). The CDR3 region has the DNA TGTGCCAGTAGGAGCGGGGGGGCGTGGAGTGAGCAGTTCTTC. This sequence encodes CASRSGGAWSEQFF. The full variable domain, its missing parts supplied by reference TRBV19 and TRBJ2-1, is DGGITQSPKYLFRKEGQNVTLSCEQNLNHDAMYWYRQDPGQGLRLIYYSQIVNDFQKGDIAEGYSVSREKKESFPLTVTSAQKNPTAFYLCASRSGGAWSEQFFGPGTRLTVL.

The rearrangement uses TRBV30 and TRBJ1-4, with no clear D. Between the trimmed V and J ends, which lost 4 bases and 5 bases, there was a span of 11 bases. In germline, CDR1 is GTSNPN, CDR2 SVGIG (reference sequence). This CDR3 has 13 residues. For the CDR3, the DNA is TGTGCCTGGAACTTGGGCCAAAATGAAAAACTGTTTTTT. Protein product: CAWNLGQNEKLFF. The whole variable domain, filled in from reference TRBV30 and TRBJ1-4, reads SQTIHQWPATLVQPVGSPLSLECTVEGTSNPNLYWYRQAAGRGLQLLFYSVGIGQISSEVPQNLSASRPQDRQFILSSKKLLLSDSGFYLCAWNLGQNEKLFFGSGTQLSVL.

The V call is TRBV5-8, the J call TRBJ1-5; 9 bases align to TRBD1. This CDR3 has 15 amino acids. J lost 5 bases, V lost 4 bases, and 7 bases had no gene match. The V gene's germline CDR1 is SGHTS and CDR2 YDEGEE. This CDR3 is CASSLTGGAHQPQHF. The CDR3 DNA follows: TGTGCCAGCAGCCTAACAGGGGGCGCTCATCAGCCCCAGCATTTT.

The chain joins TRBV3-1 (or the pseudogene TRBV3-2) to TRBJ2-1, with TRBD2 as a possible D gene (6 bases). Germline CDR1 is LGHDT and CDR2 is YNNKEL (reference sequence). V lost 3 bases and J 0 bases, leaving 12 bases between the germline ends. The CDR3 length is 16 residues. The CDR3 DNA sequence: TGTGCCAGCAGCCACCCGACTAGAAGCTCCTACAATGAGCAGTTCTTC. This translates into CASSHPTRSSYNEQFF.

This chain joins TRBV7-9 and TRBJ1-1; D gene uncertain. V lost 3 bases and J lost 4, with 6 bases in between. The CDR3 consists of 12 residues. Germline CDR1 is SEHNR and CDR2 is FQNEAQ (reference sequence). DNA for the CDR3: TGTGCCAGCAGCTTTCTAGGCACTGAAGCTTTCTTT. Residues: CASSFLGTEAFF.

The table lists this clone with a few counts. The chain carries TRBV7-9 and TRBJ1-6; 8 nucleotides match TRBD1. The V segment lost 5 bases and the J segment 8 bases; nucleotides outside the gene matches: 8. CDR3 size: 15 residues. Germline V gene lookup returns CDR1 SEHNR and CDR2 FQNEAQ (reference sequence). Written as DNA, the CDR3 is TGTGCCAGCAGCCCAGGACAGGGCATTGATTCACCCCTCCACTTT. Protein product: CASSPGQGIDSPLHF.